This T cell receptor beta chain was sequenced in a study of blood T cell repertoires in COVID-19. This clone was observed at least ten times. Methods used by the authors: Amplification from reference gene primers served as the basis for estimated nucleated cell counts. Sequencing used immunoSEQ multiplex PCR; TCRdb keeps in-frame clones, though not all of them. V and J calls plus clone size are reproduced from that table; the DNA served to infer D and trimming. The sample has 150,000 to 200,000 clones, around three quarters seen once. The TCR originated in a woman aged 45-59 years with acute COVID-19. Source material: PBMCs or T cells enriched from blood (not recorded which).

This chain's CDR3 is CASSEFKGHETQYF. CDR3 in DNA: TGTGCCAGCAGTGAATTTAAGGGGCACGAGACCCAGTACTTC. This chain joins TRBV25-1 and TRBJ2-5; D might be TRBD1 (5 bases). V lost 1 base, J lost 5 bases, and 11 bases lay in between. Germline V CDR1 and CDR2: MGHDK, SYGVNS. The CDR3 is made up of 14 amino acids.